The next 15 T cell receptor beta chains were all read from a single sample in a study of T-cell memory formation after mild COVID-19. A single record per CDR3 protein comes from TCRdb applying MiXCR to the 5' RACE reads. This table holds 300,000 to 350,000 distinct CDR3 sequences, roughly an eighth found once. The sample was PBMCs or a T cell subset sorted from them (not recorded which). The receptors derive from a young man who had mild COVID-19 (a few samples of this study predate the infection). Cell type and time point are not known.

The gene calls are TRBV30 and TRBJ2-3; D unresolved. The CDR3 has 12 amino acids. Germline lookup yields CDR1 GTSNPN and CDR2 SVGIG (reference sequence). V was cut by 2 bases and J by 3 bases, with 6 bases left in between. In nucleotides, the CDR3 is TGTGCCTGGAGTCTCTCTACAGATACGCAGTATTTT. The encoded protein is CAWSLSTDTQYF.

A few counts support this clonotype. The chain carries TRBV4-1 and TRBJ1-6; D is unresolved. Germline V gives CDR1 MGHRA, CDR2 YSYEKL. V was cut by 3 bases and J by 9 bases, with 15 bases left in between. CDR3 size: 15 residues. In nucleotides, the CDR3 is TGCGCCAGCAGCCAGTCAGTCGGGGTCGGTTCACCCCTCCACTTT. Translation gives CASSQSVGVGSPLHF.

This clonotype was counted a few times. The chain has TRBV5-1 and TRBJ2-1; the match to TRBD1 covers 12 bases. Germline CDR1 is SGHRS and CDR2 is YFSETQ. V was pared by 4 bases and J by 8 bases, with 7 bases of the junction left unmatched. The CDR3 length is 15 residues. CDR3 in DNA: TGCGCCAGCAGCCGGGGACAGGGGGCCGGCGATGAGCAGTTCTTC. As protein: CASSRGQGAGDEQFF.

The chain carries TRBV5-8 and TRBJ2-1; D call uncertain. The CDR3 runs to 12 residues. V lost 2 bases and J 7 bases, leaving 7 bases between the germline ends. In germline, CDR1 is SGHTS, CDR2 YDEGEE. The CDR3 loop reads CASSFSQNEQFF. Written as DNA, the CDR3 is TGTGCCAGCAGCTTTTCACAGAATGAGCAGTTCTTC.

This clonotype was counted only a few times. The rearrangement joins TRBV9 to TRBJ2-2; D is unresolved. This CDR3 region has 14 residues. Trimming pared 1 base from V and 1 base from J, leaving 5 bases between. Germline V gene sequence: CDR1 SGDLS, CDR2 YYNGEE. The CDR3 sequence is CASSVTENTGELFF. The CDR3, as DNA: TGTGCCAGCAGCGTAACCGAGAACACCGGGGAGCTGTTTTTT.

In its sample, this clonotype was seen a few times. The rearrangement links TRBV21-1 to TRBJ2-1; TRBD1, the table's D call, lacks a check against the DNA. TRBV21-1 is tagged as a pseudogene. CDR3 size: 13 residues. CDR3 region: CASPNRDNNEQFF. DNA of the CDR3: TGTGCCAGCCCTAACCGGGACAACAATGAGCAGTTCTTC.

This clonotype was seen a handful of times. The chain is built from TRBV20-1 and TRBJ2-3, with D possibly matching TRBD2 (7 bases). Germline V gene lookup returns CDR1 DFQATT and CDR2 SNEGSKA (reference sequence). Trimming left V 3 bases short and J 1 base short, with 14 bases between. The CDR3 is made up of 15 amino acids. CDR3 protein: CSASGGAGGTDTQYF. DNA of the CDR3: TGCAGTGCTAGTGGGGGGGCCGGTGGCACAGATACGCAGTATTTT.

The chain uses TRBV20-1 and TRBJ1-1; D is unclear. Between the trimmed V and J ends, which lost 6 bases and 0 bases, there was a span of 17 bases. CDR3 length: 15 residues. Germline V CDR1 and CDR2: DFQATT, SNEGSKA (reference sequence). The CDR3 DNA sequence: TGCAGTGCCCAGATACTTAGGTACATGAACACTGAAGCTTTCTTT. It yields the protein CSAQILRYMNTEAFF.

This sequence joins TRBV5-4 and TRBJ2-6; D not certain. CDR3 size: 16 residues. The germline V and J ends were trimmed by 0 bases and 3 bases, with 10 bases remaining between them. Germline loops: CDR1 SGHNT, CDR2 YYREEE (reference sequence). CDR3 amino acids: CASSLDSTGGANVLTF. In nucleotides, the CDR3 is TGTGCCAGCAGCTTGGATTCGACTGGTGGGGCCAACGTCCTGACTTTC.

The chain's CDR3 is CASSPPADEQFF. CDR3 in DNA: TGTGCCAGCTCACCACCCGCGGATGAGCAGTTCTTC. This chain links TRBV18 with TRBJ2-1; D unclear. CDR3 size: 12 residues. V was shortened by 0 bases and J by 8 bases, with 5 bases between the two germline ends. Germline CDR1 is KGHSH and CDR2 is LQKENI.

This clonotype was detected a few times. V is TRBV28 and J is TRBJ2-2; D ambiguous. The length of the CDR3 is 13 residues. The germline V gene has CDR1 MDHEN and CDR2 SYDVKM. V lost 2 bases and J 6 bases, leaving 7 bases between the germline ends. The CDR3 loop reads CASSLRTPGELFF. CDR3 nucleotide sequence: TGTGCCAGCAGTTTACGGACCCCCGGGGAGCTGTTTTTT. Filled out from reference TRBV28 and TRBJ2-2, the complete variable domain reads DVKVTQSSRYLVKRTGEKVFLECVQDMDHENMFWYRQDPGLGLRLIYFSYDVKMKEKGDIPEGYSVSREKKERFSLILESASTNQTSMYLCASSLRTPGELFFGEGSRLTVL.

The gene calls are TRBV18 and TRBJ2-6; D is undetermined. V lost 2 bases and J 6 bases, leaving 14 bases between the germline ends. CDR1 KGHSH and CDR2 LQKENI come from the germline V gene. The CDR3 loop spans 16 amino acids. CDR3 in amino acids: CASSPSAVTVANVLTF. The CDR3 nucleotides are TGTGCCAGCTCACCATCGGCAGTAACTGTGGCCAACGTCCTGACTTTC.

The CDR3 sequence is CAISEPGQGSDEQYF. The CDR3 nucleotides read TGTGCCATCAGTGAGCCGGGACAGGGGTCGGATGAGCAGTACTTC. This chain uses TRBV10-3 with TRBJ2-7, with 10 nucleotides matching TRBD1. V was clipped by 2 bases and J by 7 bases; unmatched bases: 8. Germline V gene lookup returns CDR1 ENHRY and CDR2 SYGVKD. The CDR3 totals 15 residues.

This clonotype has more than one count but fewer than ten. This chain joins TRBV12-3 or TRBV12-4 and TRBJ2-7; the D call may be TRBD1 or TRBD2 (5 bases each). The CDR3 is 15 amino acids. Trimming cost V 1 base and J 7 bases, with 17 bases left between them. In DNA form, the CDR3 reads TGTGCCAGCAGTTTAGGGTCCGGGGACCTCGGAGAGCAGTACTTC. It is translated as CASSLGSGDLGEQYF.

The chain combines TRBV6-2 or TRBV6-3 with TRBJ2-2, with D tentatively TRBD2 (5 bases). The germline gives CDR1 MNHEY, CDR2 SVGEGT. The CDR3 totals 15 residues. Trimming cost V 4 bases and J 6 bases, with 15 bases left between them. The CDR3 nucleotides read TGTGCCAGCAGTTTGGACTTCATGCCTCCCGGGGAGCTGTTTTTT. Protein sequence: CASSLDFMPPGELFF.